By its share, the clone carrying this T cell receptor beta chain is medium-sized. As yet, its antigen is unknown. Trimming shortened V by 5 bases and J by 6 bases, and 19 bases separated the two germline ends. This CDR3 has 15 amino acids. Per germline, CDR1 MNHEY and CDR2 SVGEGT. Semi-nested PCR with Nested Universal Primer A followed constant-region reverse priming of full-length variable regions. TCRdb reanalysed the 5' RACE reads using MiXCR and keeps one entry per CDR3 protein. Of tens of thousands of distinct CDR3 sequences detected, roughly 33% appear once; the ten largest clones hold roughly 2.2%. Study results and caveats: Tumor memory CD4+ T cell TCR gene usage clustered with blood and lymph node memory CD4+ cells and lymph node naive CD4+ cells.

The chain combines TRBV6-2 or TRBV6-3 with TRBJ1-2; no firm D call. The clonotype originates from a female donor with breast cancer. Sequenced material: tumor-infiltrating naive CD4+ T cells sorted from the breast tumor. Subset defined: naive CD4+ T cells, CD4+CD45RA+CD25-. The DNA of the CDR3 is TGTGCCAGCAGTGGCCTCCGGGGAGAGCGCAATGGCTACACCTTC. Translating gives CASSGLRGERNGYTF.